This T cell receptor (beta chain) appears in the sequencing data of a study of neurological immune-mediated disorders. Study findings and constraints: No sharing of CDR3 amino acid sequences was observed among expanded clones across subjects, suggesting private repertoires in all groups.

Serving as healthy controls were blood bank volunteers based in Maryland, USA. This CDR3 spans 13 amino acids. V was pared by 0 bases and J by 3 bases, with 6 bases between. Germline assignment: CDR1 SGHRS and CDR2 YFSETQ. This clonotype was picked up many times. Antigen: not known. cDNA was made by 5'RACE with 10-nucleotide random UMIs. Over 160 million TCR-beta sequences from 15-18 subjects came out of each sequencing run. TCRdb itself ran the 5' RACE reads through MiXCR, one entry per CDR3 protein. The sample holds tens of thousands of distinct CDR3 sequences; roughly 4.8% are singletons and the top ten take roughly 9%.

The V call is TRBV5-1, the J call TRBJ2-5, with D hard to call. This TCR was sampled from a young man in good health. The sequencing sample was made of CD4+ T cells from blood. CDR3: CASSLGDKETQYF. The CDR3 DNA reads TGCGCCAGCAGCTTGGGAGATAAAGAGACCCAGTACTTC.